These T cell receptor beta chains were read from a single sample in a study of OX40 agonist ivuxolimab in advanced cancers. Using immunoSEQ multiplex PCR, the repertoire was profiled, and TCRdb retains in-frame clones only, with some absent. Altogether 20,000 to 30,000 clones are present, around three quarters being singletons, with the ten largest covering around 13%. The starting material was CD4+ or CD8+ T cells sorted from blood, obtained in a trial of the OX40 agonist ivuxolimab. Every receptor here comes from an adult with an advanced solid tumor such as melanoma, head and neck, liver or kidney cancer. CDR3s include the opening cysteine and the closing phenylalanine or tryptophan. The D gene is left open where the match is weak. Expanded clones get a size class; other rows say once, few or many, or leave the size out.

TRBD2	TRBJ2-1	TRBV6-4	-	TGTGCCAGCAGTGAAGTAGCGGGGGGGTACAATGAGCAGTTCTTC	CASSEVAGGYNEQFF
-	TRBJ1-4	TRBV18	-	TGTGCCAGCTCACCACCTGGAAAGGGTAGTGAAAAACTGTTTTTT	CASSPPGKGSEKLFF
-	TRBJ2-1	TRBV5-1	few	TGCGCCAGCAGCCCGTATGGGGAACGCTCCTACAATGAGCAGTTCTTC	CASSPYGERSYNEQFF
-	TRBJ2-1	TRBV5-4	-	TGTGCCAGCAGCTTGTTCTACAATGAGCAGTTCTTC	CASSLFYNEQFF
-	TRBJ2-5	TRBV7-9	once	TGTGCCAGCAGCTTATCTGCGGTAGGAAAGACCCAGTACTTC	CASSLSAVGKTQYF
TRBD1	TRBJ2-3	TRBV20-1	-	TGCAGTGCTACCAGGGGGAGGCAGTATTTT	CSATRGRQYF
TRBD2	TRBJ2-7	TRBV6-1	-	TGTGCCAGCAGTGAGGGACTAGCTGTAGAGTACGAGCAGTACTTC	CASSEGLAVEYEQYF
TRBD2	TRBJ2-7	TRBV6-1	-	TGTGCCAGCAGTGAAAATAGCGGGGGGTCCTACGAGCAGTACTTC	CASSENSGGSYEQYF
-	TRBJ2-1	TRBV7-9	-	TGTGCCAGCAGCTCAACCCAATTAATCCCCATGTTTTCAATGGATGAGCAGTTCTTC	CASSSTQLIPMFSMDEQFF
-	TRBJ1-2	TRBV30	-	TGTGCCTGGAGTGGGGGACAACCGTTCTATGGCTACACCTTC	CAWSGGQPFYGYTF
-	TRBJ2-6	TRBV15	once	TGTGCCACCAGCACCTCAGACTCTGGGGCCAACGTCCTGACTTTC	CATSTSDSGANVLTF
-	TRBJ1-1	TRBV2	-	TGTGCCAGCAGTGAACTAGAACTTACTGAAGCTTTCTTT	CASSELELTEAFF
-	TRBJ1-6	TRBV2	-	TGTGCCAGCAGTGACAGGGGAAATAATTCACCCCTCCACTTT	CASSDRGNNSPLHF
TRBD2	TRBJ2-1	TRBV2	-	TGTGCCAGCACTCTCGGAAAGGGCGGGGGACCCTTCTACAATGAGCAGTTCTTC	CASTLGKGGGPFYNEQFF
-	TRBJ1-2	TRBV10-1	-	TGCGCCAGCAGTGCAGGAAACTATGGCTACACCTTC	CASSAGNYGYTF
TRBD1	TRBJ2-7	TRBV4-2	-	TGTGCCAGCAGCCAAGAGCAGGGGGAGTCCTACGAGCAGTACTTC	CASSQEQGESYEQYF
-	TRBJ2-6	TRBV27	-	TGTGCCAGCAGTCGGTCTCTAGGGACCGGGGCCAACGTCCTGACTTTC	CASSRSLGTGANVLTF
-	TRBJ2-1	TRBV19	-	TGTGCCAGTAGTGGGGGGCCCCTTACCCCTATTAATGAGCAGTTCTTC	CASSGGPLTPINEQFF
-	TRBJ1-2	TRBV28	-	TGTGCCAGCAGTTTAACAGGGTCGGGCTACACCTTC	CASSLTGSGYTF
-	TRBJ1-1	TRBV10-3	-	TGTGCCATCAGGGACATTATGAACACTGAAGCTTTCTTT	CAIRDIMNTEAFF
TRBD1	TRBJ1-2	TRBV19	-	TGTGCCAGTAGTGCACATTGGACAGGATCTAGTGGCTACACCTTC	CASSAHWTGSSGYTF
-	TRBJ1-1	TRBV28	-	TGTGCCAGCAGTCCTAGGGGCGTCGGGAACACTGAAGCTTTCTTT	CASSPRGVGNTEAFF
TRBD2	TRBJ2-7	TRBV7-8	-	TGTGCCAGCAGCTCGGGACTAGCAGCCTACGAGCAGTACTTC	CASSSGLAAYEQYF
TRBD1	TRBJ1-1	TRBV5-4	once	TGTGCCAGCAGCTCAAAACAGGGGGCGGTGAACACTGAAGCTTTCTTT	CASSSKQGAVNTEAFF
-	TRBJ2-7	TRBV29-1	-	TGCAGCGTTGAAGAACGGCTCGGCGGTTACGAGCAGTACTTC	CSVEERLGGYEQYF
-	TRBJ2-3	TRBV5-1	-	TGCGCCAGCAGCTTCGGACAGATACATACACCGGGCCTCACAGATACGCAGTATTTT	CASSFGQIHTPGLTDTQYF
-	TRBJ1-2	TRBV11-2	-	TGTGCCAGCAGCTTAGCGGGGGCATCTGGCTACACCTTC	CASSLAGASGYTF
TRBD1	TRBJ1-4	TRBV27	-	TGTGCCAGCAGCCCGGACAGGGGGCGGATTGATGAAAAACTGTTTTTT	CASSPDRGRIDEKLFF
TRBD1	TRBJ1-2	TRBV11-2	-	TGTGCCAGCAGCCCTCTACCGAGACAGGGGCCCAATGGCTACACCTTC	CASSPLPRQGPNGYTF
TRBD1	TRBJ1-2	TRBV15	-	TGTGCCACCAGCGTCAGGGGGCGCGGAGGCTACACCTTC	CATSVRGRGGYTF
-	TRBJ1-5	TRBV28	-	TGTGCCAGCAGTTTAGGACAGAGTTATAGCAATCAGCCCCAGCATTTT	CASSLGQSYSNQPQHF
-	TRBJ2-5	TRBV5-1	-	TGCGCCAGCAGCTTGGTTATGGGGGGTGAGACCCAGTACTTC	CASSLVMGGETQYF
-	TRBJ2-3	TRBV5-6	-	TGTGCCAGCAGCTTGGACGGGACACAACGATGGGATACGCAGTATTTT	CASSLDGTQRWDTQYF
-	TRBJ1-2	TRBV5-1	few	TGCGCCAGCAGCTTGGGGAATTTTAACTATGGCTACACCTTC	CASSLGNFNYGYTF
-	TRBJ1-6	TRBV30	-	TGTGCCTGGAGTGTACTGATCAGTACTAATTCACCCCTCCACTTT	CAWSVLISTNSPLHF
TRBD1	TRBJ2-7	TRBV28	-	TGTGCCAGCAGTTCGTATTCAGGGGGCCCCCTCTCCTACGAGCAGTACTTC	CASSSYSGGPLSYEQYF
-	TRBJ2-2	TRBV11-1	-	TGTGCCAGCAGCTTAGGGCAGGGTGATACCGGGGAGCTGTTTTTT	CASSLGQGDTGELFF
TRBD1	TRBJ1-1	TRBV6-1	-	TGTGCCAGCAGTGATCGCATAGGGACAGGGAAAGCTTTCTTT	CASSDRIGTGKAFF
-	TRBJ2-7	TRBV18	-	TGTGCCAGCTCACCAGGGACGGCGGTCTACGAGCAGTACTTC	CASSPGTAVYEQYF
-	TRBJ1-1	TRBV6-4	-	TGTGCCAGCAGTGACGTGGGAGAAGCTTTCTTT	CASSDVGEAFF
TRBD2	TRBJ2-1	TRBV27	-	TGTGCCAGCAGTCCACCCGGGAGGACCTCCTACAATGAGCAGTTCTTC	CASSPPGRTSYNEQFF
-	TRBJ1-2	TRBV6-1	-	TGTGCCAGCAGTGAATGGGGGGAAGCCTATGGCTACACCTTC	CASSEWGEAYGYTF
TRBD1	TRBJ2-3	TRBV9	-	TGTGCCAGCAGCGTACGCGGACAGGGCACAGATACGCAGTATTTT	CASSVRGQGTDTQYF
TRBD1	TRBJ1-2	TRBV27	few	TGTGCCAGCAGTTTATCGGGACAGCAATACTATGGCTACACCTTC	CASSLSGQQYYGYTF
TRBD2	TRBJ2-1	TRBV15	-	TGTGCCAGTGGAATGGGACTAGCGGATCCATACAATGAGCAGTTCTTC	CASGMGLADPYNEQFF
-	TRBJ2-7	TRBV5-1	-	TGCGCCAGCAGCTTACAAAGAAACTCCCTCCCCTACGAGCAGTACTTC	CASSLQRNSLPYEQYF